These 21 T cell receptor beta chains were sequenced from one sample in a study of human T cells and chemical hapten exposure. RNA extraction used unfractionated whole blood as the source of total RNA. The study used a library that attached unique molecular identifiers to individual cDNA molecules. MiXCR was run by TCRdb on the reads, yielding one entry per CDR3 protein. Here the sample spans 95,000 to 150,000 distinct CDR3 sequences, about 7.7% being singletons. The sample consisted of whole blood. The receptors were gathered from a human donor in good health. Some clones in this sample may be carry-over from other donors' samples.

This clonotype was found many times. The chain joins TRBV5-1 to TRBJ2-7, with D possibly being TRBD1 (6 bases). Germline V gene data show CDR1 as SGHRS and CDR2 as YFSETQ. Trimming stripped 4 bases from V and 3 bases from J, with 11 bases between. CDR3 length: 13 amino acids. The CDR3 sequence is CASSRDKYYEQYF. As DNA, the CDR3 is TGCGCCAGCAGCAGGGACAAATACTACGAGCAGTACTTC.

The table lists this clonotype with many counts. The chain recombines TRBV6-2 or TRBV6-3 with TRBJ1-6; D is uncertain. In germline, CDR1 is MNHEY, CDR2 SVGEGT. The CDR3 contains 15 residues. V was clipped by 2 bases and J by 6 bases, with 11 bases between them. The CDR3 sequence is CASSYGEDGNSPLHF. In nucleotides, the CDR3 is TGTGCCAGCAGTTACGGGGAAGACGGTAATTCACCCCTCCACTTT.

This chain connects TRBV11-2 to TRBJ1-1; maybe TRBD1 (6 bases). CDR3 length equals 15 residues. CDR1 is SGHAT and CDR2 is FQNNGV in the germline V gene. Deletions cut 6 bases from V and 3 bases from J, with 17 bases between. DNA of the CDR3: TGTGCCAGCAGAGTCCCCGGGGGGGCTCACACTGAAGCTTTCTTT. Protein sequence: CASRVPGGAHTEAFF.

The sample holds a few counts of this clonotype. The chain has TRBV10-3 and TRBJ1-2; unclear D gene. CDR3 length: 14 amino acids. V gave up 7 bases and J gave up 4 bases, with 16 bases separating them. CDR1 and CDR2 from the germline V gene are ENHRY and SYGVKD. CDR3 protein: CAITERRAFYGYTF. The CDR3 nucleotides read TGTGCCATCACCGAAAGAAGGGCCTTCTATGGCTACACCTTC.

This clonotype showed up just a few times. V and J are TRBV6-5 and TRBJ1-1; tentative D call: TRBD1 (6 bases). The CDR3 spans 12 residues. The germline CDR1 and CDR2 sequences are MNHEY and SVGAGI. V was clipped by 8 bases and J by 6 bases, with 13 bases between them. The CDR3 reads CASARGAAEAFF. CDR3 nucleotides: TGTGCCAGCGCCCGGGGGGCGGCTGAAGCTTTCTTT.

This clonotype was observed at least ten times. The rearrangement uses TRBV4-3 and TRBJ2-7; the D gene is possibly TRBD1 (6 bases). CDR1 and CDR2 (germline): LGHNA, YSLEER. V gave up 0 bases and J gave up 7 bases, with 13 bases separating them. The CDR3 has 14 amino acids. The CDR3 DNA sequence: TGCGCCAGCAGCCAAGAAGGCAGGGGACGGGAGCAGTACTTC. This translates into CASSQEGRGREQYF.

This chain joins TRBV19 and TRBJ1-5; D gene ambiguous. The germline V gene encodes CDR1 LNHDA and CDR2 SQIVND (reference sequence). This CDR3 contains 15 residues. Trimming removed 7 bases from V and 2 bases from J, with 15 bases in between. The CDR3: CASKSGGEGNQPQHF. The CDR3 DNA is TGTGCCAGTAAAAGCGGCGGGGAAGGCAATCAGCCCCAGCATTTT. Full variable domain (remainder filled in from reference TRBV19 and TRBJ1-5): DGGITQSPKYLFRKEGQNVTLSCEQNLNHDAMYWYRQDPGQGLRLIYYSQIVNDFQKGDIAEGYSVSREKKESFPLTVTSAQKNPTAFYLCASKSGGEGNQPQHFGDGTRLSIL.

This clonotype has only a few counts. The J gene is TRBJ2-7, the V gene TRBV20-1; TRBD2 aligns across 11 bases. The germline V gene encodes CDR1 DFQATT and CDR2 SNEGSKA (reference sequence). The CDR3 is made up of 15 amino acids. V lost 5 bases to trimming and J lost 4 bases; unmatched junction nucleotides: 10. The CDR3 sequence: CSAFSGTSGSYEQYF. DNA of the CDR3: TGCAGTGCTTTCTCCGGGACTAGCGGCTCGTACGAGCAGTACTTC.

This clonotype was observed many times. In DNA, the CDR3 is TGTGCCAGCAGCTTAGAGCGGGGGGCGGGCACTGAAGCTTTCTTT. It is translated as CASSLERGAGTEAFF. The genes are TRBV7-8 and TRBJ1-1; TRBD1 might be the D (6 bases). The CDR3 has 15 amino acids. The V end lost 1 base, the J end lost 4 bases, and 13 bases lay between the germline ends. The V gene's germline CDR1 is SGHVS and CDR2 FQNEAQ.

This clonotype occurred many times. The gene calls are TRBV14 and TRBJ1-1; 8 nucleotides match TRBD1. Unmatched junction bases numbered 7, after V lost 5 bases and J lost 2 bases. The CDR3 length is 15 residues. Looked up from germline, CDR1 is SGHDN and CDR2 is FVKESK. The chain's CDR3 is CASSKQTGENTEAFF. The CDR3, as DNA: TGTGCCAGCAGCAAACAGACAGGGGAAAACACTGAAGCTTTCTTT.

This clonotype was recorded many times. The chain joins TRBV5-4 to TRBJ1-1; TRBD1 is a possible D gene (5 bases). CDR1 is SGHNT and CDR2 is YYREEE in the germline V gene (reference sequence). The CDR3 length is 14 residues. The germline V and J ends were trimmed by 4 bases and 3 bases, with 13 bases remaining between them. CDR3 loop: CASSPFGTDTEAFF. The CDR3 bases are TGTGCCAGCAGCCCCTTTGGGACGGACACTGAAGCTTTCTTT.

This chain uses TRBV5-6 with TRBJ2-1; no definite D call. Germline assignment: CDR1 SGHDT and CDR2 YYEEEE. V was cut by 3 bases and J by 0 bases, with 13 bases left in between. The CDR3 has 16 amino acids. The CDR3 loop is CASSWTEGISYNEQFF. In DNA form, the CDR3 reads TGTGCCAGCAGCTGGACCGAAGGGATCTCCTACAATGAGCAGTTCTTC.

The chain has TRBV12-3 or TRBV12-4 and TRBJ2-7; possible D gene TRBD2, 5 bases. The CDR3 has 14 residues. V gave up 3 bases and J gave up 1 base, with 10 bases separating them. The CDR3 DNA reads TGTGCCAGCAGTTTTGCGAGAGGGTCCTACGAGCAGTACTTC. This translates into CASSFARGSYEQYF.

In this sample, this clonotype turned up many times. The chain recombines TRBV2 with TRBJ1-1; 9 nucleotides match TRBD1. The CDR3 has 14 amino acids. J lost 4 bases, V lost 8 bases, and 8 bases had no gene match. The germline gives CDR1 SNHLY, CDR2 FYNNEI. As DNA, the CDR3 is TGTGCCAGCCAAAAAGAGACAGGGGGCACTGAAGCTTTCTTT. Residues: CASQKETGGTEAFF.

V gene TRBV4-2 combines with J gene TRBJ2-5; D gene unclear. The CDR3 is 16 residues long. V was shortened by 0 bases and J by 2 bases, with 13 bases between the two germline ends. CDR1 and CDR2 from the germline V gene are LGHNA and YNFKEQ. The CDR3 bases are TGTGCCAGCAGCCAAGAAGAAGCCGAGGCACAAGAGACCCAGTACTTC. Its translation is CASSQEEAEAQETQYF.

Only a few counts were recorded for this clonotype. This rearrangement joins TRBV11-2 to TRBJ2-1; tentatively, D is TRBD2 (7 bases). Germline lookup yields CDR1 SGHAT and CDR2 FQNNGV. V lost 8 bases and J lost 5, with 16 bases in between. The length of the CDR3 is 14 residues. CDR3 in DNA: TGTGCCAGCCTGAGGCGGGGGCCCGACAATGAGCAGTTCTTC. It specifies CASLRRGPDNEQFF.

This clonotype occurred many times. The chain carries TRBV14 and TRBJ2-2, with TRBD1 matching over 9 bases. Germline V gene data show CDR1 as SGHDN and CDR2 as FVKESK. The trim removed 5 bases at V and 7 bases at J, leaving 5 bases unmatched. CDR3 size: 14 residues. CDR3 DNA sequence: TGTGCCAGCAGCGAAAACAGGGGGCTCGGGGAGCTGTTTTTT. Its translation: CASSENRGLGELFF.

The genes are TRBV6-5 and TRBJ2-7, with TRBD1 identical over 10 bases. Germline V gene sequence: CDR1 MNHEY, CDR2 SVGAGI. The CDR3 length is 15 residues. After removal of 0 bases from V and 3 bases from J, the junction contained 2 bases not matched to a gene. CDR3 amino acids: CASSYSRDRGYEQYF. DNA for the CDR3: TGTGCCAGCAGTTACTCTCGGGACAGGGGCTACGAGCAGTACTTC.

Only a few counts were recorded for this clonotype. V gene TRBV4-2 combines with J gene TRBJ2-3; perhaps TRBD2 as D (5 bases). This CDR3 spans 16 amino acids. Trimming took off 1 base at V and 1 base at J, with 12 bases between the two ends. In germline, CDR1 is LGHNA, CDR2 YNFKEQ. The CDR3 is CASSQARDGGTDTQYF. CDR3 coding DNA: TGTGCCAGCAGCCAAGCCCGTGACGGGGGCACAGATACGCAGTATTTT.

This clonotype was counted many times. This chain connects TRBV20-1 to TRBJ1-4; D is unresolved. V was trimmed by 0 bases and J by 0 bases, leaving 8 bases between them. The germline V gene has CDR1 DFQATT and CDR2 SNEGSKA (reference sequence). The CDR3 is 15 amino acids. The CDR3: CSARDLSSTNEKLFF. CDR3 bases: TGCAGTGCTAGAGATCTCAGTTCAACTAATGAAAAACTGTTTTTT.

J is TRBJ1-2 and V is TRBV14; D not resolved. CDR3 length: 15 amino acids. Looked up from germline, CDR1 is SGHDN and CDR2 is FVKESK. Trimming removed 4 bases at V and 6 bases at J, with 18 bases between. Here the CDR3 DNA reads TGTGCCAGCAGCCCTACTGGATGGGGTCCCCATGGCTACACCTTC. Protein sequence: CASSPTGWGPHGYTF.